Below, 14 T cell receptor beta chains from the same sample are listed, as sequenced in a study of T cell responses to AZD1222 COVID-19 vaccine. TCRdb keeps only in-frame clones here, not all; method: immunoSEQ multiplex PCR. The sample holds tens of thousands of clones, roughly 90% seen once. The sample here was peripheral blood, taken on day 0 of MenACWY control vaccination. These TCRs come from an adult in good health.

The rearrangement uses TRBV7-2 and TRBJ1-1; possibly TRBD1 for D (5 bases). Trimming removed 1 base at V and 1 base at J, with 19 bases between. Germline V gene lookup returns CDR1 SGHTA and CDR2 FQGNSA. This CDR3 has 18 amino acids. This CDR3 is CASSLEGKLYGGNTEAFF. The CDR3 nucleotides are TGTGCCAGCAGCTTAGAGGGAAAGCTGTACGGGGGGAACACTGAAGCTTTCTTT. The whole variable domain, remainder taken from reference TRBV7-2 and TRBJ1-1, is GAGVSQSPSNKVTEKGKDVELRCDPISGHTALYWYRQSLGQGLEFLIYFQGNSAPDKSGLPSDRFSAERTGGSVSTLTIQRTQQEDSAVYLCASSLEGKLYGGNTEAFFGQGTRLTVV.

The CDR3 DNA is TGTGCTAGTGGTCCGGGGAGGCAAGAGACCCAGTACTTC. Translating it yields CASGPGRQETQYF. The chain combines TRBV12-5 with TRBJ2-5, with D possibly matching TRBD2 (6 bases). The V gene's germline CDR1 is LGHNT and CDR2 FRNRAP. V lost 5 bases, J lost 2 bases, and 9 bases lay in between. The CDR3 consists of 13 residues.

The V gene is TRBV19, the J gene TRBJ1-5; no firm D call. The germline V gene encodes CDR1 LNHDA and CDR2 SQIVND (reference sequence). Trimming took off 0 bases at V and 1 base at J, with 4 bases between the two ends. The CDR3 consists of 14 residues. CDR3 DNA sequence: TGTGCCAGTAGTATAGAGACGAGCAATCAGCCCCAGCATTTT. Protein sequence: CASSIETSNQPQHF.

This chain links TRBV4-2 with TRBJ2-1; TRBD2 matches 16 bases. This CDR3 is 19 amino acids long. From germline, CDR1 is LGHNA and CDR2 YNFKEQ. The J segment lost 5 bases and the V segment lost 3 bases, leaving 10 bases of the junction unmatched. This CDR3 reads CASSHPSGTSGRADNEQFF. The CDR3 nucleotides read TGTGCCAGCAGCCATCCCTCCGGGACTAGCGGGAGGGCGGACAATGAGCAGTTCTTC.

V is TRBV4-3 and J is TRBJ2-1; no clear D. The CDR3 sequence is 15 residues long. Germline CDR1 reads LGHNA; CDR2 reads YSLEER. V shed 1 base and J shed 7 bases, with 14 bases lying between them. The CDR3 region is CASSQGGRILNEQFF. DNA of the CDR3: TGCGCCAGCAGCCAAGGAGGAAGGATTCTGAATGAGCAGTTCTTC.

The chain couples TRBV25-1 to TRBJ1-2, with TRBD1 as a possible D gene (5 bases). Trimming took off 1 base at V and 1 base at J, with 10 bases between the two ends. This CDR3 is built from 15 residues. Per germline, CDR1 MGHDK and CDR2 SYGVNS. CDR3 sequence (DNA): TGTGCCAGCAGTGAATCGGGGGACGGTAACTATGGCTACACCTTC. It yields the protein CASSESGDGNYGYTF.

This chain connects TRBV4-3 to TRBJ2-6, with 7 bases identical to TRBD1. CDR1 and CDR2 (germline): LGHNA, YSLEER. The CDR3 runs 20 residues. Trimming removed 0 bases from V and 0 bases from J; junction bases left unmatched: 11. CDR3 sequence reads: CASSQEDTGVGLSGANVLTF. CDR3 DNA: TGCGCCAGCAGCCAAGAAGATACAGGGGTAGGACTCTCTGGGGCCAACGTCCTGACTTTC.

This chain uses TRBV28 with TRBJ2-3; D ambiguous. CDR1 is MDHEN and CDR2 is SYDVKM in the germline V gene. The CDR3 has 13 amino acids. Between the trimmed V and J ends, which lost 6 bases and 10 bases, there was a span of 17 bases. The CDR3 nucleotides are TGTGCCAGCAGCCGGTTGCCACACCGGGCGCAGTATTTT. This translates into CASSRLPHRAQYF.

This clone was found a few times. The gene calls are TRBV6-5 and TRBJ1-4, with a weak D call TRBD1 (5 bases). This CDR3 region has 15 residues. Germline-derived CDR1 and CDR2 are MNHEY and SVGAGI. Between the trimmed V and J ends, which lost 6 bases and 8 bases, there was a span of 19 bases. The CDR3 sequence: CASRHPGGSKEKLFF. The CDR3 bases are TGTGCCAGCAGACACCCGGGGGGGTCAAAGGAAAAACTGTTTTTT.

This clone is categorized as medium-sized (0.01 to 0.1%). The CDR3 DNA is TGTGCCAGCAGCTTGGCAGGGGGCCTCACCGGGGAGCTGTTTTTT. Its protein product is CASSLAGGLTGELFF. The chain recombines TRBV7-3 with TRBJ2-2; 8 nucleotides line up with TRBD1. CDR1 and CDR2 from the germline V gene are SGHTA and FQGTGA. J lost 4 bases, V lost 3 bases, and 4 bases had no gene match. This CDR3 spans 15 amino acids.

A remark on this clone: This same CDR3 is encoded by further DNA sequences in the sample. The J gene is TRBJ1-4, the V gene TRBV19, with D perhaps TRBD1 (5 bases). V was cut by 5 bases and J by 0 bases, with 7 bases left in between. This CDR3 has 14 amino acids. The germline V gene has CDR1 LNHDA and CDR2 SQIVND (reference sequence). The CDR3 is CASSSTATNEKLFF. Written as DNA, the CDR3 is TGTGCCAGTAGTTCGACAGCAACTAATGAAAAACTGTTTTTT.

Only one count was recorded for this clone. This sequence joins TRBV7-3 and TRBJ1-1; D unresolved. The CDR3 is made up of 13 amino acids. Per the germline V gene, CDR1 is SGHTA and CDR2 is FQGTGA. Trimming pared 2 bases from V and 4 bases from J, leaving 8 bases between. The CDR3 loop is CASSLGVFTEAFF. The CDR3 DNA reads as TGTGCCAGCAGCTTAGGTGTCTTCACTGAAGCTTTCTTT.

J is TRBJ1-4 and V is TRBV3-1 (or the pseudogene TRBV3-2); 9 bases line up with TRBD1. There are 17 residues in the CDR3. J was trimmed by 6 bases and V by 3 bases; bases with no gene match: 11. Germline lookup yields CDR1 LGHDT and CDR2 YNNKEL (reference sequence). Written as DNA, the CDR3 is TGTGCCAGCAGCCAGAACTACGGGACAGGGTGGGATGAAAAACTGTTTTTT. It encodes CASSQNYGTGWDEKLFF.

For the CDR3, the DNA is TGTGCCAGCAGCGATGCCAGGGAGGCTCAGCCCCAGCATTTT. Translation gives CASSDAREAQPQHF. This chain links TRBV28 with TRBJ1-5; D possibly corresponds to TRBD1 (5 bases). V lost 6 bases and J 6 bases, leaving 15 bases between the germline ends. This CDR3 has 14 residues. The germline V gene has CDR1 MDHEN and CDR2 SYDVKM.